The present TCR beta chain was sequenced within a study of blood T cells in healthy people across ages (dated by TCRdb to about 2015). With regard to the full study: In model experiments, template switching captured about one uniquely barcoded TCR beta cDNA molecule for every two T cells. To track age-related changes in TCR beta repertoire diversity, the study relied on deep sequencing normalized with unique cDNA molecular identifiers. Donors were grouped into four age groups: young (average roughly 16 years), middle-aged (about 40), aged (roughly 62) and long-lived (about 89). Donors of different ages were randomly distributed across sequencing lanes to avoid experimental bias. Using the same blood draw, the study looked at two additional independent replicas of 1 million unique cDNA reads for two donors, one aged 18 to 30 and the other aged 80 or older. The paper as a whole reports these results and caveats: Estimates of total diversity based on one million sequenced T cells were regarded as lower bounds and as underestimates. The percentage of naive T cells measured by flow cytometry correlated strongly with observed TCR beta diversity. The long-lived group showed more naive CD4+ T cells, fewer expanded clones and increased TCR diversity than the aged group, suggesting age selection. As age increased, observed TCR beta diversity per million T cells dropped in a roughly linear way, and a significant reduction was already evident by age 40. Because profiling used bulk unsorted PBMCs, naive and antigen-experienced compartments could not be compared conclusively. The CMV infection status of donors was not known, potentially confounding age-related changes in expanded clonotypes.

Concerning this clonotype: The antigen this receptor binds is unknown. It has no much larger one-base neighbor in the sample; base qualities were not kept.

Library preparation was by 5' RACE. The sequencing machine was an Illumina HiSeq 2500. A second PCR of about 7 to 12 cycles was run with a J-beta primer mix and a sample-barcoded 5' primer. Each TCR beta cDNA molecule received a unique molecular identifier from a template-switch 5' adaptor carrying 12 random nucleotides. At least 2.5 million CDR3-containing paired-end reads were obtained from each sample. First-strand cDNA was synthesized from all RNA with the Mint cDNA synthesis kit, primed by a TRBC-specific oligonucleotide. Following uracil-DNA glycosylase treatment, all cDNA underwent a first 18-cycle PCR with the universal primers M1SS and BC2_uni_R. The source study handled its data this way. For normalization, 1 million high-quality reads were randomly selected from each sample, with every read carrying a distinct molecular identifier. Instead of being binned into consensus sequences, reads that shared molecular identifiers were thrown out. MiTCR, with a Q25 quality threshold and the strictest error-elimination algorithm, was used for CDR3 identification, clonotype clustering and error correction. A nonparametric unseen species model with Euler transformation was used to estimate a lower bound on total TCR beta diversity. TCRdb applied fastp at Q25 and MiXCR to the public reads, then kept only in-frame beta chains. A single entry per CDR3 protein holds the most common genes and DNA from its merged rows. These V and J calls derive from TCRdb rather than the authors' analysis. The table for this sample lists around 970,000 distinct CDR3 sequences; roughly 50% of them were counted only once. 20% to 25% of the sample goes to the ten largest clones.

V and J are trimmed by 5 bases and 3 bases, and the gene matches miss 3 bases of the junction. From a lookup of the germline V gene (reference sequence), CDR1 and CDR2 are DFQATT and SNEGSKA. Including cysteine and phenylalanine, the CDR3 has 13 amino acids. Only the CDR3 part of the read is kept: 39 bases, read in frame from the first base. The 39 donors, aged roughly 6 to 100 years, were systemically healthy Caucasian individuals from Russia. About 10 milliliters of peripheral blood were drawn from each donor into EDTA-treated Vacutainer tubes. Ficoll-Paque density-gradient centrifugation was used to isolate PBMCs, with at least 7 million obtained per sample. Total RNA, at least 5 micrograms per sample, was extracted from PBMCs with Trizol reagent. The percentages of naive CD45RAhigh/CD27high T cells were determined by flow cytometry on a PBMC aliquot from every donor.

This TCR came from a woman aged 55-69 years in good health. Sequenced: blood. The chain employs TRBV20-1 and TRBJ1-5; TRBD1 matches 8 bases in the middle. The CDR3 has the sequence CSAQGQVNQPQHF. The DNA sequence reads TGCAGTGCTCAGGGACAGGTCAATCAGCCCCAGCATTTT.